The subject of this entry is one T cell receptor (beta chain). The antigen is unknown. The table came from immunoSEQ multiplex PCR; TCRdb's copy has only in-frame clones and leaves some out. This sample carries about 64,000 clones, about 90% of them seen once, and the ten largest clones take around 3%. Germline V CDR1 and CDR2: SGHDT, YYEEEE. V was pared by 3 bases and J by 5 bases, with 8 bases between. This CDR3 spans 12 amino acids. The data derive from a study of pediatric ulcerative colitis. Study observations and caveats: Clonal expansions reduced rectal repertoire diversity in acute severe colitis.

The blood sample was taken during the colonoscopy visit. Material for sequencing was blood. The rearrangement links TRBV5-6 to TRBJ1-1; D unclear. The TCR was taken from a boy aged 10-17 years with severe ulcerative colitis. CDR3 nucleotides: TGTGCCAGCAGCTGGACGGGGACTGAAGCTTTCTTT. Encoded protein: CASSWTGTEAFF.